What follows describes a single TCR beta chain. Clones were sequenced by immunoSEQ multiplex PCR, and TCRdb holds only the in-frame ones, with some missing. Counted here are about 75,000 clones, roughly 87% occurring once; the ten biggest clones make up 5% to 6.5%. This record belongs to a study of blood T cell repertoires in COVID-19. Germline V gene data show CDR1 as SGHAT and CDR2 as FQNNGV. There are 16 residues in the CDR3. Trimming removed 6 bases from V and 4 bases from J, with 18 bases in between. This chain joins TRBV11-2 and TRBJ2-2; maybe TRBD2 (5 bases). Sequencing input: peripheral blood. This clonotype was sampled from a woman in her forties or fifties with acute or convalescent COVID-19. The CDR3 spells CASRPRPYEGTGELFF. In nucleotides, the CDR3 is TGTGCCAGCAGACCCCGGCCGTATGAGGGCACCGGGGAGCTGTTTTTT.